A selection of T cell receptor beta chains follows, all from one sample in a study of blood T cell repertoires in COVID-19. The method was immunoSEQ multiplex PCR; TCRdb's version includes in-frame clones alone and lacks a portion of them. The table has about 200,000 clones, 88% seen once. Sequencing used peripheral blood. These receptors all come from a man aged 18-30 years with active or convalescent COVID-19. Both conserved end residues are part of each CDR3.

>TRBV19|TRBJ1-2
CASSQLSQGRDGYTF
>TRBV4-2|TRBJ2-3
CASSLGLADPTDTQYF
>TRBV6-5|TRBJ1-1
CASIQVRYGTEAFF
>TRBV2|TRBJ1-2
CASRQGARPYGYTF
>TRBV11-2|TRBJ2-1
CASSLSGGLYNEQFF
>TRBV28|TRBJ2-7
CASSLRRTGLYEQYF
>TRBV5-1|TRBJ1-3
CASSLGQANGNTIYF
>TRBV10-3|TRBJ2-7
CAISEGASYSEQYF
>TRBV5-1|TRBJ2-4
CASMRTSGYGGNIQYF
>TRBV7-3|TRBJ2-1
CASSSPAVSYNEQFF
>TRBV4-1|TRBJ2-3
CASSQEGIAGSTDTQYF
>TRBV19|TRBJ1-1
CASSVRGAGDTEAFF
>TRBV4-2|TRBJ2-3
CASSQDSGGRGMYF
>TRBV30|TRBJ1-2
CAWSVGGQGYGYTF
>TRBV6-5|TRBJ2-4
CASGRLAGGPDIQYF
>TRBV9|TRBJ2-2
CASSARLVTGELFF
>TRBV18|TRBJ2-2
CASSPLDSLGTGELFF
>TRBV28|TRBJ2-1
CASSLNSGGAPYEQFF
>TRBV18|TRBJ1-2
CASSMGQGASVDGYTF
>TRBV5-5|TRBJ1-1
CASSLSTGTEAFF
>TRBV7-9|TRBJ2-3
CASSLRAGGHTDTQYF
>TRBV19|TRBJ1-1
CASSDGEQVSTEAFF
>TRBV5-6|TRBJ2-7
CASSPLGGGARYEQYF
>TRBV5-1|TRBJ1-3
CASSLGQGPGNTIYF
>TRBV3-1/TRBV3-2|TRBJ1-5
CASSSQGSNQPQHF
>TRBV30|TRBJ1-5
CAWGLPGRGLQPQHF
>TRBV5-1|TRBJ1-6
CASSRGTTNSPLHF
>TRBV5-4|TRBJ1-2
CASSLARRGYTF
>TRBV18|TRBJ2-3
CASSPRQSSTDTQYF
>TRBV12-3/TRBV12-4|TRBJ1-2
CASRPPGSWGYTF